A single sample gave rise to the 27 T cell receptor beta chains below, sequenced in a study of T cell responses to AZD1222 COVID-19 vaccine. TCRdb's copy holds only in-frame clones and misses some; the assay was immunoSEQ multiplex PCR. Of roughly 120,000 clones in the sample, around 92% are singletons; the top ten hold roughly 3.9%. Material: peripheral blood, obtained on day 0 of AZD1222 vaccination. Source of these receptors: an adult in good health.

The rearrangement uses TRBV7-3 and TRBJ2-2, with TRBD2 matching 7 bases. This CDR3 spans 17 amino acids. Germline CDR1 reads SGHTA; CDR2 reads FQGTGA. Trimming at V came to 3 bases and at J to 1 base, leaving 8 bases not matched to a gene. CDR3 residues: CASSLGGSALNTGELFF. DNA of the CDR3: TGTGCCAGCAGCTTGGGAGGGAGCGCTCTGAACACCGGGGAGCTGTTTTTT. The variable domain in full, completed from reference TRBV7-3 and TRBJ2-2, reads GAGVSQTPSNKVTEKGKYVELRCDPISGHTALYWYRQSLGQGPEFLIYFQGTGAADDSGLPNDRFFAVRPEGSVSTLKIQRTERGDSAVYLCASSLGGSALNTGELFFGEGSRLTVL.

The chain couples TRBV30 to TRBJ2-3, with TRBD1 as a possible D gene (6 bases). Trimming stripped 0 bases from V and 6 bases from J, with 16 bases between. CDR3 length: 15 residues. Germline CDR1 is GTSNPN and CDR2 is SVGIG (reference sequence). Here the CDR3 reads CAWSVRGQPRDTQYF. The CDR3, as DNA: TGTGCCTGGAGTGTCCGTGGACAGCCGAGGGATACGCAGTATTTT.

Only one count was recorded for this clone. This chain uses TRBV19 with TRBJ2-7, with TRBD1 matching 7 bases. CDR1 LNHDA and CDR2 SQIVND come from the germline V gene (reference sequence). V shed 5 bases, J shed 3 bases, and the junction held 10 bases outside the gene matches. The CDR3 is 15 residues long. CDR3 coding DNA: TGTGCCAGTAGTTCCCCCGGGACAGTCCTCTACGAGCAGTACTTC. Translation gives CASSSPGTVLYEQYF.

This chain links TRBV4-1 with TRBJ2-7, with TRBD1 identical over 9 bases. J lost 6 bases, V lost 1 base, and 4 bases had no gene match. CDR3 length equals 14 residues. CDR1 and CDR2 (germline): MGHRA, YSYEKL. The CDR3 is CASSQAGQGREQYF. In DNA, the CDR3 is TGCGCCAGCAGCCAAGCGGGACAGGGCCGCGAGCAGTACTTC.

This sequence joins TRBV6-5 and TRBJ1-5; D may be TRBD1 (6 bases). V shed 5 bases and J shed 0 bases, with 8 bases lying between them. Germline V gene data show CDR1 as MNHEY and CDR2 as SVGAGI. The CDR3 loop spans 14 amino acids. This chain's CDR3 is CASSPGDSNQPQHF. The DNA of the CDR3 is TGTGCCAGCAGTCCAGGGGATAGCAATCAGCCCCAGCATTTT.

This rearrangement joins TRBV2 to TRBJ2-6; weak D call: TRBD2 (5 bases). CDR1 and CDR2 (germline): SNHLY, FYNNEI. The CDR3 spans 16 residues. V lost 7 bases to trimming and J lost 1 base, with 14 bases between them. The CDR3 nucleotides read TGTGCCAGCAAGGCGGGTTGGATTTCTGGGGCCAACGTCCTGACTTTC. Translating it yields CASKAGWISGANVLTF.

The DNA for the CDR3 is TGTGCCAGCAGTTTTTCTGGGACAGGTAATGAAAAACTGTTTTTT. Encoded protein: CASSFSGTGNEKLFF. The chain recombines TRBV28 with TRBJ1-4; 8 bases line up with TRBD1. The length of the CDR3 is 15 residues. V dropped 3 bases and J dropped 4; count of bases not matched to a gene: 4. Germline V gene data show CDR1 as MDHEN and CDR2 as SYDVKM.

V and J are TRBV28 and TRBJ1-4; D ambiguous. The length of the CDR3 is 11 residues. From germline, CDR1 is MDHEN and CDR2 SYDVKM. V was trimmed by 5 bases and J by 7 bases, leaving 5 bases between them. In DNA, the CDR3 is TGTGCCAGCAGTCAATCTGAAAAACTGTTTTTT. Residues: CASSQSEKLFF.

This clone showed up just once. Here the CDR3 DNA reads TGCAGTGCAAGGCTCACCGGGGAGCTGTTTTTT. This translates into CSARLTGELFF. This chain connects TRBV20-1 to TRBJ2-2; D call uncertain. Germline V gene sequence: CDR1 DFQATT, CDR2 SNEGSKA (reference sequence). The CDR3 has 11 amino acids. V was shortened by 6 bases and J by 4 bases, with 6 bases between the two germline ends.

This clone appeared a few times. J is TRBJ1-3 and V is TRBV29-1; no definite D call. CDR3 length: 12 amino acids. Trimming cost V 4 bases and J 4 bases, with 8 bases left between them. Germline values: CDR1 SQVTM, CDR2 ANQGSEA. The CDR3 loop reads CSVGGGGNTIYF. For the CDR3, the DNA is TGCAGCGTTGGGGGAGGCGGAAACACCATATATTTT.

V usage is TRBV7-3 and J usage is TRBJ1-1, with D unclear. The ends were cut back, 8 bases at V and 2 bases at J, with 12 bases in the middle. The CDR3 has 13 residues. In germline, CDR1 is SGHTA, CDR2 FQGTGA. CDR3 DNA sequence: TGTGCCAGCTCTCGCCAATCAAACACTGAAGCTTTCTTT. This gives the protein CASSRQSNTEAFF.

The DNA for the CDR3 is TGTGCCAGCAGCCAAGCCACAGGGCAGAATGAAAAACTGTTTTTT. Its protein is CASSQATGQNEKLFF. This chain connects TRBV3-1 (or the pseudogene TRBV3-2) to TRBJ1-4; D possibly corresponds to TRBD1 (6 bases). CDR3 size: 15 residues. V was clipped by 1 base and J by 5 bases, with 11 bases between them. Germline CDR1 is LGHDT and CDR2 is YNNKEL (reference sequence).

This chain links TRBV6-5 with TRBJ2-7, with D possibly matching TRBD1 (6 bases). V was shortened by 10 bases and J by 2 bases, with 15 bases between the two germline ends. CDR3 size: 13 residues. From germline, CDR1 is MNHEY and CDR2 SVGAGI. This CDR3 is CATTGLATYEQYF. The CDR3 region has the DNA TGTGCCACCACAGGGTTGGCGACCTACGAGCAGTACTTC.

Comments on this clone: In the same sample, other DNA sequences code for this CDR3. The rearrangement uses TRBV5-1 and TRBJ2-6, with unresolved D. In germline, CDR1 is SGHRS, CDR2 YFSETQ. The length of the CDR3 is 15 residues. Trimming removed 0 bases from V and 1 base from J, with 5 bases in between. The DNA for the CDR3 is TGCGCCAGCAGCTTGGTTATTTCTGGGGCCAACGTCCTGACTTTC. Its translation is CASSLVISGANVLTF. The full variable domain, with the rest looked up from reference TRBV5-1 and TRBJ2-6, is KAGVTQTPRYLIKTRGQQVTLSCSPISGHRSVSWYQQTPGQGLQFLFEYFSETQRNKGNFPGRFSGRQFSNSRSEMNVSTLELGDSALYLCASSLVISGANVLTFGAGSRLTVL.

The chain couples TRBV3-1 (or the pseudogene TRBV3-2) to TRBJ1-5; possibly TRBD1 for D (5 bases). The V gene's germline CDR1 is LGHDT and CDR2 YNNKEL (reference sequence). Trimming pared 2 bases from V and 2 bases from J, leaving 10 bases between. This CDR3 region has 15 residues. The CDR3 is CASSQTQGGNQPQHF. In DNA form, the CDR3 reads TGTGCCAGCAGCCAAACCCAGGGTGGCAATCAGCCCCAGCATTTT.

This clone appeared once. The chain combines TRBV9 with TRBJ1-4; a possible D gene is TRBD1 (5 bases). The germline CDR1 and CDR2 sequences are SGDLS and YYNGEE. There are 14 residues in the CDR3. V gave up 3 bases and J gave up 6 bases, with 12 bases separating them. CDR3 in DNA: TGTGCCAGCAGCGCTGGGGCCCGGGATGAAAAACTGTTTTTT. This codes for CASSAGARDEKLFF.

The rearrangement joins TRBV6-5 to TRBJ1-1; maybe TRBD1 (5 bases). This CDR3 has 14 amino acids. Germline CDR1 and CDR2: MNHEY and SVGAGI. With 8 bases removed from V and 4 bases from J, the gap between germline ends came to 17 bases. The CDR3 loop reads CASHSRGLGTEAFF. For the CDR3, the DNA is TGTGCCAGCCATTCGCGGGGGTTGGGCACTGAAGCTTTCTTT.

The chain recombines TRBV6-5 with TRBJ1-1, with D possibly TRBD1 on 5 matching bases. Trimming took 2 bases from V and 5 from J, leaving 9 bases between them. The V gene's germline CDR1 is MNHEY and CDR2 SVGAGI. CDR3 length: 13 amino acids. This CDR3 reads CASSYGGVTEAFF. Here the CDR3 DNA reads TGTGCCAGCAGTTACGGGGGGGTAACTGAAGCTTTCTTT.

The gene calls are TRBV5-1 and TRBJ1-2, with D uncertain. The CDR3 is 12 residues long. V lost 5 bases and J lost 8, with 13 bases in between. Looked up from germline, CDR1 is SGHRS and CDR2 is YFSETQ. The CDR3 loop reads CASRDSSGGYTF. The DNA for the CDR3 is TGCGCCAGCAGGGATTCCAGCGGGGGCTACACCTTC.

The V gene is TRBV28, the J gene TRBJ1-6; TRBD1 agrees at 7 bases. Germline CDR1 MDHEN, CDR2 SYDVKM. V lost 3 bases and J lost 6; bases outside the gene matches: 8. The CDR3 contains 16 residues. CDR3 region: CASSFGGDSGNSPLHF. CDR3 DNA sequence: TGTGCCAGCAGTTTCGGCGGGGACAGTGGTAATTCACCCCTCCACTTT. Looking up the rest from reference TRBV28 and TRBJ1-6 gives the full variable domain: DVKVTQSSRYLVKRTGEKVFLECVQDMDHENMFWYRQDPGLGLRLIYFSYDVKMKEKGDIPEGYSVSREKKERFSLILESASTNQTSMYLCASSFGGDSGNSPLHFGNGTRLTVT.

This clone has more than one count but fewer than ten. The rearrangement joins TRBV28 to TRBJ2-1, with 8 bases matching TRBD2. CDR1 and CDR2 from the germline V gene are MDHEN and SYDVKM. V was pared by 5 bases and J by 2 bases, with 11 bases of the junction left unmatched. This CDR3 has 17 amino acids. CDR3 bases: TGTGCCAGCAGTGTTCGTTGGGGGACTAGGACCTACAATGAGCAGTTCTTC. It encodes CASSVRWGTRTYNEQFF.

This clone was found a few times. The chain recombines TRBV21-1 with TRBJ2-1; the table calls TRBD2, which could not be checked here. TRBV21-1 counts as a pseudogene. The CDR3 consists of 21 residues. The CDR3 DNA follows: TGTGCCAGCAGCAAATCCCCAGATTCCACTACGGCGGGAGGTACCCACAATGAGCAGTTCTTC. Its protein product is CASSKSPDSTTAGGTHNEQFF.

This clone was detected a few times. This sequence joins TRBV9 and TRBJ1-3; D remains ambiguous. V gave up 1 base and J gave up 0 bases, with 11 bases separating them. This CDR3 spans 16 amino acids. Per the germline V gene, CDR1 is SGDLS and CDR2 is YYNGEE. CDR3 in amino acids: CASSVSTANSGNTIYF. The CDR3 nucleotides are TGTGCCAGCAGCGTATCCACCGCTAACTCTGGAAACACCATATATTTT.

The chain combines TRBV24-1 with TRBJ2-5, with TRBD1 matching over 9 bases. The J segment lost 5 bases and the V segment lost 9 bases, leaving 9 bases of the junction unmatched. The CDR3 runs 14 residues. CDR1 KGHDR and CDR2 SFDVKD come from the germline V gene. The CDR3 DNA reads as TGTGCCACCTCCCCGGGACAGGGTATGGAGACCCAGTACTTC. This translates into CATSPGQGMETQYF.

Here the CDR3 reads CASSVGQGSGNTIYF. CDR3 coding DNA: TGTGCCAGCAGCGTAGGACAGGGCTCTGGAAACACCATATATTTT. The chain combines TRBV9 with TRBJ1-3; TRBD1 matches 7 bases. The germline CDR1 and CDR2 sequences are SGDLS and YYNGEE. V shed 0 bases, J shed 0 bases, and the junction held 0 bases outside the gene matches. This CDR3 has 15 amino acids.

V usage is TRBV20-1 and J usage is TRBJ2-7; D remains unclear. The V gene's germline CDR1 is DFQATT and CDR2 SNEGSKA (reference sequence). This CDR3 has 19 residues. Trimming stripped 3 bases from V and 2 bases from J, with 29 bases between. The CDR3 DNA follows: TGCAGTGCTAGTGGTATATATGCAGGTGGAACCCTCTTGGCCTACGAGCAGTACTTC. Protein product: CSASGIYAGGTLLAYEQYF.

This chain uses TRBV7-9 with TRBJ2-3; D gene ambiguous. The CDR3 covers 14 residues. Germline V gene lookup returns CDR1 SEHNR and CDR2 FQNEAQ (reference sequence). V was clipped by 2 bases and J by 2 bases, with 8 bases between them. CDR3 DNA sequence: TGTGCCAGCAGCTTAACCTCCCCCACAGATACGCAGTATTTT. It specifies CASSLTSPTDTQYF. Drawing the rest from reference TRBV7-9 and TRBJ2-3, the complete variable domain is DTGVSQNPRHKITKRGQNVTFRCDPISEHNRLYWYRQTLGQGPEFLTYFQNEAQLEKSRLLSDRFSAERPKGSFSTLEIQRTEQGDSAMYLCASSLTSPTDTQYFGPGTRLTVL.